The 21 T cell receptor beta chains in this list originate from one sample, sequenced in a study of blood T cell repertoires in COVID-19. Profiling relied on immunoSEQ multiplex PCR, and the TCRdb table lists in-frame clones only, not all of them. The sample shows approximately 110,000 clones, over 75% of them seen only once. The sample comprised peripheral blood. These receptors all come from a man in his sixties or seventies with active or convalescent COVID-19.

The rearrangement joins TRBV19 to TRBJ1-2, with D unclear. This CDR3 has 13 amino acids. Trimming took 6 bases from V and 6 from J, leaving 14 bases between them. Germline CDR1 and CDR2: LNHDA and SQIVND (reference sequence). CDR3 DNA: TGTGCCAGTAGACTACGCGGTCGGGATGGCTACACCTTC. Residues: CASRLRGRDGYTF.

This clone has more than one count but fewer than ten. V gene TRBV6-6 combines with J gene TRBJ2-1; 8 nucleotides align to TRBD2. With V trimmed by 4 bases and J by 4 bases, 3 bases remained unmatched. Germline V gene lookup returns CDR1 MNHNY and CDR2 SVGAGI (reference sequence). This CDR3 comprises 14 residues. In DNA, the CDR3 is TGTGCCAGCAGTTGGACTAGCACTTACAATGAGCAGTTCTTC. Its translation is CASSWTSTYNEQFF.

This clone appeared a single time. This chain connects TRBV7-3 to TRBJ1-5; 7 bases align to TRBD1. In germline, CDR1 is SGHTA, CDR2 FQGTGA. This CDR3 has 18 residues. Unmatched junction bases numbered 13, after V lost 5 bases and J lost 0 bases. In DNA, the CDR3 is TGTGCCAGCAGCCCCCGGGACAGCCAGAGATATAGCAATCAGCCCCAGCATTTT. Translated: CASSPRDSQRYSNQPQHF.

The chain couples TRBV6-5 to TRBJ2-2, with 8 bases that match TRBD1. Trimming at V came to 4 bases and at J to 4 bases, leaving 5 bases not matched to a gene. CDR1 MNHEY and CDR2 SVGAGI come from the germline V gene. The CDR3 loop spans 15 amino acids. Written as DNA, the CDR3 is TGTGCCAGCAGTTCCGGGACAGGCCGCACCGGGGAGCTGTTTTTT. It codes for CASSSGTGRTGELFF.

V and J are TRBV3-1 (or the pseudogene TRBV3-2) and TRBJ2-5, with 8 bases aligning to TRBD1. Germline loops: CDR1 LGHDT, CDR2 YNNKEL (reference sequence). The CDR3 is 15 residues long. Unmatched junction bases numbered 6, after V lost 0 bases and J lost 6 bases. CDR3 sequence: CASSQERQGAQTQYF. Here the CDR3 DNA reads TGTGCCAGCAGCCAAGAAAGGCAGGGGGCACAGACCCAGTACTTC.

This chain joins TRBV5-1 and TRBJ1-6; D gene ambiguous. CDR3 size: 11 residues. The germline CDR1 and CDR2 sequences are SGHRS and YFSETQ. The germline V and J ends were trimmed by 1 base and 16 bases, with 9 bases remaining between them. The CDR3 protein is CASSLSQPLHF. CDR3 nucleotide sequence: TGCGCCAGCAGCTTGTCACAGCCTCTCCACTTT.

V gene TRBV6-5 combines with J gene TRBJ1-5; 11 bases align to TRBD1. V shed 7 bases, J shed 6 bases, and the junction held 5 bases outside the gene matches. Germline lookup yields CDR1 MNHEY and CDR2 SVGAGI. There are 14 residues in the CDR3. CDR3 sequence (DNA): TGTGCCAGCACTCCGGGACAGGGGGTTCAGCCCCAGCATTTT. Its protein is CASTPGQGVQPQHF.

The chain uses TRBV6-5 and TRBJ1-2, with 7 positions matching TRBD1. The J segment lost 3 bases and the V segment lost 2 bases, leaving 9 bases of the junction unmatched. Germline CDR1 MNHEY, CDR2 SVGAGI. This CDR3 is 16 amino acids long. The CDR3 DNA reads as TGTGCCAGCAGTTACCGAAAGGGGGCTGCGGACTATGGCTACACCTTC. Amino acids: CASSYRKGAADYGYTF.

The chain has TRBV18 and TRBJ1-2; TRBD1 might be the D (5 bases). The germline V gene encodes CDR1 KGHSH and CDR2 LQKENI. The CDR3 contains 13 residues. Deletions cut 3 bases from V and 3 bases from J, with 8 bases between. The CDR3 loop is CASSPEGDYGYTF. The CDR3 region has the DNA TGTGCCAGCTCACCGGAAGGGGACTATGGCTACACCTTC. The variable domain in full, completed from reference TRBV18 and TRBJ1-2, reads NAGVMQNPRHLVRRRGQEARLRCSPMKGHSHVYWYRQLPEEGLKFMVYLQKENIIDESGMPKERFSAEFPKEGPSILRIQQVVRGDSAAYFCASSPEGDYGYTFGSGTRLTVV.

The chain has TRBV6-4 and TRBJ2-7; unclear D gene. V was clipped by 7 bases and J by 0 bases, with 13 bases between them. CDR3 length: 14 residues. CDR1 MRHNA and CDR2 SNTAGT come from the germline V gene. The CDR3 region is CASMSSPNSYEQYF. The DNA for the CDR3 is TGTGCCAGCATGTCGAGTCCCAACTCCTACGAGCAGTACTTC.

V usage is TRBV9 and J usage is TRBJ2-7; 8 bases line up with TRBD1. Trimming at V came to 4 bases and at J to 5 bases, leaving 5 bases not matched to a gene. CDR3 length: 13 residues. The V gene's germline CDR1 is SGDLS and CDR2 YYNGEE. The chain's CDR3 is CASSPGQGNEQYF. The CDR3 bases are TGTGCCAGCAGCCCCGGACAGGGAAACGAGCAGTACTTC.

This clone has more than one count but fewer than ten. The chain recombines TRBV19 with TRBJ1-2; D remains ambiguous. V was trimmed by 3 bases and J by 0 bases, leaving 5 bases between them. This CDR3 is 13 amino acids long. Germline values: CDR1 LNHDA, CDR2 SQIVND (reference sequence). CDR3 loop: CASSIKTNYGYTF. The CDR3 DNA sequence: TGTGCCAGTAGTATTAAAACTAACTATGGCTACACCTTC.

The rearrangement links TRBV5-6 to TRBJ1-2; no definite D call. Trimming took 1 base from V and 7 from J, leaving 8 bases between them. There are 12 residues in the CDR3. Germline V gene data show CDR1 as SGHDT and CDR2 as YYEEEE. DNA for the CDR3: TGTGCCAGCAGCTTGCTAGAATTTGGCTACACCTTC. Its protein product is CASSLLEFGYTF.

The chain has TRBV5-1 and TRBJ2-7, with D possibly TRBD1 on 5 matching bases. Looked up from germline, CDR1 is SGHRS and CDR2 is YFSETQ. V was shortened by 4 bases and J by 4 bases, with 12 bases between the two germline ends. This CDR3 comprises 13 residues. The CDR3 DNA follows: TGCGCCAGCAGCCCCCAGGGTACGTACGAGCAGTACTTC. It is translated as CASSPQGTYEQYF. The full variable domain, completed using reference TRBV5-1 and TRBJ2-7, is KAGVTQTPRYLIKTRGQQVTLSCSPISGHRSVSWYQQTPGQGLQFLFEYFSETQRNKGNFPGRFSGRQFSNSRSEMNVSTLELGDSALYLCASSPQGTYEQYFGPGTRLTVT.

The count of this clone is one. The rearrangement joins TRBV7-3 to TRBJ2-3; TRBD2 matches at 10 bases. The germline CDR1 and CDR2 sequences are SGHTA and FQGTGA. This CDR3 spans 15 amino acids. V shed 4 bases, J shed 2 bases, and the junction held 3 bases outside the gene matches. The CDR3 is CASSSGLAATDTQYF. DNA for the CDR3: TGTGCCAGCAGCTCAGGACTAGCGGCCACAGATACGCAGTATTTT.

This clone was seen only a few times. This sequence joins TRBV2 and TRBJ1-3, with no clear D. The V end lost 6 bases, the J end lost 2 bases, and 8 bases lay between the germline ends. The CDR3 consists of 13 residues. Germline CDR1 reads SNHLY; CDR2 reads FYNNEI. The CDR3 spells CASRYSTGNTIYF. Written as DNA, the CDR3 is TGTGCCAGCAGGTATTCTACTGGAAACACCATATATTTT.

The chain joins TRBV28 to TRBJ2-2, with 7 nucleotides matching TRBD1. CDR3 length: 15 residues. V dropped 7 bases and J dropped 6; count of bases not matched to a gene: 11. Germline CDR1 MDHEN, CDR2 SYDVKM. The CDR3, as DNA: TGTGCCAGCACCTCTAGACAGGGCTTCCCCGGGGAGCTGTTTTTT. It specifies CASTSRQGFPGELFF.

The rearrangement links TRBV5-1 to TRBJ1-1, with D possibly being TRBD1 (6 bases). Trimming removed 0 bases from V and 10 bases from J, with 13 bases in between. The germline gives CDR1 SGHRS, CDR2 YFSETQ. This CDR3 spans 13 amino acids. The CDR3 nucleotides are TGCGCCAGCAGCTTGGATCCAACACAGGGAGCTTTCTTT. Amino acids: CASSLDPTQGAFF.

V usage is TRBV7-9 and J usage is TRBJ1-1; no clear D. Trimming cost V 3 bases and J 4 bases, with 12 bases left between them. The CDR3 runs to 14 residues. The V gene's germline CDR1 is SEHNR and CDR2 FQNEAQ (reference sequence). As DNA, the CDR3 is TGTGCCAGCAGCTTGAGGACCGGGGTCACTGAAGCTTTCTTT. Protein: CASSLRTGVTEAFF.

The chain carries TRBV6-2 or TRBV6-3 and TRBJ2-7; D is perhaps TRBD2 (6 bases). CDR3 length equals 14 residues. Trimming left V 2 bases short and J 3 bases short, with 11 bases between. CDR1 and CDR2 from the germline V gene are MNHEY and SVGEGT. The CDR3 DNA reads TGTGCCAGCAGTTACCCAGACGGGGGCTACGAGCAGTACTTC. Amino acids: CASSYPDGGYEQYF.

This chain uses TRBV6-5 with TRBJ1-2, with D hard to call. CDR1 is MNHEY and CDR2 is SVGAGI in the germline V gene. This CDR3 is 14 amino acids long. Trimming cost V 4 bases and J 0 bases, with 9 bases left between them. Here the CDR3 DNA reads TGTGCCAGCAGTTTCGGACTAACTAACTATGGCTACACCTTC. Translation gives CASSFGLTNYGYTF.